This passage covers 6 T cell receptor beta chains from one sample sequenced in a study of T cells in Graves' hyperthyroidism and ophthalmopathy. The investigators amplified TCR beta CDR3 regions from RNA transcripts. When the TCR CDR3 underwent first-round RT-PCR, the HTBI primer set was used. TCRdb reprocessed the multiplex PCR reads via MiXCR and lists one record per CDR3 protein. The repertoire includes approximately 320,000 distinct CDR3 sequences, 15% to 20% of them detected once, and approximately 31% sits in the top ten. The sample taken for sequencing was blood. Receptor source: a man younger than 45 with Graves' hyperthyroidism.

This clonotype came up many times. The chain combines TRBV24-1 with TRBJ2-1; TRBD2 might be the D (6 bases). Deletions cut 5 bases from V and 6 bases from J, with 19 bases between. The CDR3 runs to 16 residues. Looked up from germline, CDR1 is KGHDR and CDR2 is SFDVKD. The CDR3 DNA follows: TGTGCCACCAGTGGGACTACCACTGTACTGTCCAATGAGCAGTTCTTC. As protein: CATSGTTTVLSNEQFF.

This clonotype was detected ten times or more. This rearrangement joins TRBV12-3 or TRBV12-4 to TRBJ2-7, with no clear D. This CDR3 has 12 amino acids. Trimming removed 7 bases from V and 6 bases from J, with 13 bases in between. The CDR3 nucleotides read TGTGCCAGCACCGAGACCCCCCGCGAGCAGTACTTC. It translates to CASTETPREQYF.

Here the CDR3 reads CASKGVGNTIYF. In DNA, the CDR3 is TGTGCCAGCAAAGGGGTAGGAAACACCATATATTTT. The V gene is TRBV27, the J gene TRBJ1-3; a weak D match, TRBD1 (5 bases). CDR1 is MNHEY, CDR2 SMNVEV, per germline (reference sequence). V lost 7 bases to trimming and J lost 4 bases, with 8 bases between them. The CDR3 is 12 amino acids.

There are many counts of this clonotype. This sequence joins TRBV12-5 and TRBJ1-1, with D unclear. Deletions cut 6 bases from V and 7 bases from J, with 12 bases between. This CDR3 contains 12 residues. Looked up from germline, CDR1 is LGHNT and CDR2 is FRNRAP. This CDR3 is CASGDDGVEAFF. Here the CDR3 DNA reads TGTGCTAGTGGGGACGACGGGGTTGAAGCTTTCTTT.

This clonotype was seen at least ten times. The junction and the germline gene differ at one end; a read error may be behind it. This chain links TRBV5-1 with TRBJ1-1; tentatively, D is TRBD1 (5 bases). CDR1 and CDR2 from the germline V gene are SGHRS and YFSETQ. The CDR3 totals 13 residues. CDR3: CASSLSGGTEAFF. In DNA, the CDR3 is TGTGCCAGCAGCTTGTCGGGGGGCACTGAAGCTTTCTTT.

The chain uses TRBV30 and TRBJ1-1; D gene uncertain. Trimming cost V 6 bases and J 10 bases, with 15 bases left between them. Germline loops: CDR1 GTSNPN, CDR2 SVGIG (reference sequence). This CDR3 has 11 residues. CDR3 nucleotide sequence: TGTGCCTGTTGGGAGAGTGGTGCAGCTTTCTTT. Translated, it gives CACWESGAAFF.